These 21 T cell receptor beta chains originate from one sample sequenced in a study of blood T cell repertoires in COVID-19. Clones were read by immunoSEQ multiplex PCR, and TCRdb kept only the in-frame ones, dropping some. The data contain under 300,000 clones, roughly four fifths of them singletons. Input material: peripheral blood. These receptors were taken from a man under 40 who had recovered from COVID-19.

This clone was seen only a few times. This sample also contains other DNA sequences that code for the same CDR3. The chain employs TRBV5-1 and TRBJ1-3, with a weak D call TRBD1 (5 bases). The V gene lost 4 bases and the J gene lost 0 bases, with 8 bases spanning the gap. The CDR3 extends over 14 amino acids. CDR1 SGHRS and CDR2 YFSETQ come from the germline V gene. The CDR3 is CASSPDSSGNTIYF. The CDR3 region has the DNA TGCGCCAGCAGCCCCGACAGCTCTGGAAACACCATATATTTT.

As DNA, the CDR3 is TGTGCCAGTAGTATCCCCGCCCGACAGAACAATTCACCCCTCCACTTT. Encoded protein: CASSIPARQNNSPLHF. This chain connects TRBV19 to TRBJ1-6; tentatively, D is TRBD1 (5 bases). CDR1 is LNHDA, CDR2 SQIVND, per germline (reference sequence). The CDR3 spans 16 residues. Trimming took off 3 bases at V and 7 bases at J, with 16 bases between the two ends.

This sequence joins TRBV5-1 and TRBJ1-6; D may be TRBD1 (6 bases). The CDR3 contains 15 residues. Trimming took off 0 bases at V and 10 bases at J, with 14 bases between the two ends. CDR1 is SGHRS, CDR2 YFSETQ, per germline. In nucleotides, the CDR3 is TGCGCCAGCAGCTTGGCGCAGGGTAGGGGGTCACCCCTCCACTTT. Encoded protein: CASSLAQGRGSPLHF.

The CDR3 here is CASSLGLAGYEQYF. CDR3 bases: TGTGCCAGCAGCTTAGGATTAGCGGGCTACGAGCAGTACTTC. The chain uses TRBV13 and TRBJ2-7; 7 bases are a match to TRBD2. The CDR3 extends over 14 amino acids. Looked up from germline, CDR1 is PRHDT and CDR2 is FYEKMQ (reference sequence). The junction had 2 bases not matched to a gene; V was cut back by 0 bases and J by 3 bases. Filled out from reference TRBV13 and TRBJ2-7, the complete variable domain reads AAGVIQSPRHLIKEKRETATLKCYPIPRHDTVYWYQQGPGQDPQFLISFYEKMQSDKGSIPDRFSAQQFSDYHSELNMSSLELGDSALYFCASSLGLAGYEQYFGPGTRLTVT.

This clone was observed once. The chain employs TRBV9 and TRBJ2-6, with a possible D match to TRBD1 (6 bases). CDR1 and CDR2 from the germline V gene are SGDLS and YYNGEE. Trimming took off 7 bases at V and 0 bases at J, with 20 bases between the two ends. The CDR3 spans 18 residues. CDR3 nucleotides: TGTGCCAGCCGACGGGACCAGGGGACCCCCTCTGGGGCCAACGTCCTGACTTTC. Its translation: CASRRDQGTPSGANVLTF.

V usage is TRBV9 and J usage is TRBJ2-1; D may be TRBD1 (6 bases). Germline assignment: CDR1 SGDLS and CDR2 YYNGEE. V lost 4 bases to trimming and J lost 7 bases, with 6 bases between them. The CDR3 is 11 residues long. The CDR3 sequence: CASSQGNEQFF. The CDR3 coding sequence is TGTGCCAGCAGCCAGGGGAATGAGCAGTTCTTC.

V usage is TRBV4-1 and J usage is TRBJ1-4; 8 bases are a match to TRBD1. The V gene end was trimmed by 4 bases and the J gene end by 7 bases; junction bases not matched to a gene: 14. CDR1 and CDR2 (germline): MGHRA, YSYEKL. The CDR3 covers 17 residues. The CDR3: CASSLTGQAIRGEKLFF. The DNA of the CDR3 is TGCGCCAGCAGCCTTACGGGACAGGCCATTAGGGGTGAAAAACTGTTTTTT.

Turning to this clone: The junction shows a germline mismatch at one end, possibly a read error. This sample includes further DNA sequences coding for the same CDR3. The rearrangement joins TRBV27 to TRBJ1-1; a weak D match, TRBD1 (5 bases). This CDR3 is built from 13 residues. CDR1 is MNHEY and CDR2 is SMNVEV in the germline V gene (reference sequence). The CDR3 loop reads CASSTGTNTEAFF. In nucleotides, the CDR3 is TGTGCCAGCAGTACAGGAACGAACACTGAGGCTTTCTTT.

The V gene is TRBV2, the J gene TRBJ1-1; no firm D call. This CDR3 has 16 amino acids. Germline loops: CDR1 SNHLY, CDR2 FYNNEI. Trimming removed 3 bases from V and 1 base from J, with 15 bases in between. The CDR3 is CASSEESVRSNTEAFF. The CDR3 nucleotides read TGTGCCAGCAGTGAGGAGTCGGTGCGATCGAACACTGAAGCTTTCTTT. Filled out from reference TRBV2 and TRBJ1-1, the complete variable domain reads EPEVTQTPSHQVTQMGQEVILRCVPISNHLYFYWYRQILGQKVEFLVSFYNNEISEKSEIFDDQFSVERPDGSNFTLKIRSTKLEDSAMYFCASSEESVRSNTEAFFGQGTRLTVV.

The chain uses TRBV5-4 and TRBJ1-6; 7 bases line up with TRBD1. This CDR3 has 16 amino acids. Germline CDR1 is SGHNT and CDR2 is YYREEE (reference sequence). Trimming took 0 bases from V and 4 from J; bases not matched to a gene: 4. The CDR3 region is CASSLGDRDYNSPLHF. CDR3 in DNA: TGTGCCAGCAGCTTGGGGGACAGAGATTATAATTCACCCCTCCACTTT.

The chain employs TRBV6-6 and TRBJ1-1; D is undetermined. Per germline, CDR1 MNHNY and CDR2 SVGAGI (reference sequence). Trimming removed 4 bases at V and 4 bases at J, with 10 bases between. This CDR3 has 13 amino acids. CDR3 nucleotides: TGTGCCAGCAGTTCCAAACAGTTCACTGAAGCTTTCTTT. This codes for CASSSKQFTEAFF.

The chain has TRBV19 and TRBJ1-5; D is perhaps TRBD1 (6 bases). Trimming shortened V by 4 bases and J by 3 bases, and 13 bases separated the two germline ends. The CDR3 is 15 amino acids. Germline V lookup: CDR1 LNHDA, CDR2 SQIVND (reference sequence). Written as DNA, the CDR3 is TGTGCCAGTAGTACCCGAACAGGGACCAATCAGCCCCAGCATTTT. Its protein is CASSTRTGTNQPQHF.

The chain carries TRBV6-5 and TRBJ2-2; maybe TRBD2 (6 bases). Looked up from germline, CDR1 is MNHEY and CDR2 is SVGAGI. Trimming left V 0 bases short and J 0 bases short, with 8 bases between. The CDR3 is 16 amino acids. The CDR3 sequence: CASSYSDYSNTGELFF. CDR3 bases: TGTGCCAGCAGTTACTCGGACTACTCGAACACCGGGGAGCTGTTTTTT.

The chain recombines TRBV5-1 with TRBJ2-5; weak D call: TRBD2 (7 bases). Trimming pared 5 bases from V and 1 base from J, leaving 12 bases between. Germline assignment: CDR1 SGHRS and CDR2 YFSETQ. This CDR3 is built from 14 residues. CDR3 coding DNA: TGCGCCAGCAGTAACGGGGGGCGCCAAGAGACCCAGTACTTC. Encoded protein: CASSNGGRQETQYF.

This clone was detected once. V is TRBV6-2 or TRBV6-3 and J is TRBJ2-1; D is possibly TRBD2 (7 bases). The CDR3 is 13 amino acids. V was pared by 2 bases and J by 12 bases, with 14 bases between. Germline CDR1 and CDR2: MNHEY and SVGEGT. The CDR3 protein is CASSYRRGGGQFF. CDR3 coding DNA: TGTGCCAGCAGTTACCGGAGGGGGGGTGGGCAGTTCTTC.

This clone has only one observation. The gene calls are TRBV3-1 (or the pseudogene TRBV3-2) and TRBJ1-4; D unresolved. The CDR3 has 13 residues. Looked up from germline, CDR1 is LGHDT and CDR2 is YNNKEL (reference sequence). Trimming shortened V by 2 bases and J by 8 bases, and 9 bases separated the two germline ends. The CDR3 sequence is CASSQLGGEKLFF. As DNA, the CDR3 is TGTGCCAGCAGCCAACTGGGAGGGGAAAAACTGTTTTTT.

The chain joins TRBV12-5 to TRBJ2-1, with 8 bases lining up with TRBD1. CDR3 length: 15 amino acids. V gave up 6 bases and J gave up 6 bases; unmatched junction bases: 10. The V gene's germline CDR1 is LGHNT and CDR2 FRNRAP. The CDR3 loop reads CASGPGQGAVNEQFF. The CDR3 DNA reads as TGTGCTAGTGGGCCCGGCCAGGGGGCGGTCAATGAGCAGTTCTTC.

The chain links TRBV2 to TRBJ2-1; D might be TRBD2 (6 bases). Germline V lookup: CDR1 SNHLY, CDR2 FYNNEI. Trimming removed 2 bases at V and 6 bases at J, with 14 bases between. This CDR3 contains 15 residues. The CDR3 bases are TGTGCCAGCAGTGAATTACTTAGCGGCTCCAATGAGCAGTTCTTC. This encodes CASSELLSGSNEQFF.

CDR3 in amino acids: CASSLQINEQFF. CDR3 in DNA: TGCGCCAGCAGCTTACAGATCAATGAGCAGTTCTTC. The chain carries TRBV5-1 and TRBJ2-1; D is undetermined. V was pared by 2 bases and J by 6 bases, with 6 bases between. The germline V gene has CDR1 SGHRS and CDR2 YFSETQ. The CDR3 extends over 12 amino acids.

The V gene is TRBV19, the J gene TRBJ2-2; no clear D. The germline V gene encodes CDR1 LNHDA and CDR2 SQIVND (reference sequence). This CDR3 contains 14 residues. Deletions cut 8 bases from V and 3 bases from J, with 13 bases between. The CDR3 bases are TGTGCCAGTTTGTCCAGGTCCTACACCGGGGAGCTGTTTTTT. Translation gives CASLSRSYTGELFF.

The CDR3 is CASSQTGSYGYTF. The CDR3 nucleotides read TGTGCCAGCAGCCAAACAGGCTCCTATGGCTACACCTTC. The rearrangement joins TRBV14 to TRBJ1-2; D may be TRBD1 (5 bases). Trimming removed 2 bases from V and 4 bases from J, with 8 bases in between. This CDR3 is 13 amino acids long. Germline V gene lookup returns CDR1 SGHDN and CDR2 FVKESK. Drawing the rest from reference TRBV14 and TRBJ1-2, the complete variable domain is EAGVTQFPSHSVIEKGQTVTLRCDPISGHDNLYWYRRVMGKEIKFLLHFVKESKQDESGMPNNRFLAERTGGTYSTLKVQPAELEDSGVYFCASSQTGSYGYTFGSGTRLTVV.